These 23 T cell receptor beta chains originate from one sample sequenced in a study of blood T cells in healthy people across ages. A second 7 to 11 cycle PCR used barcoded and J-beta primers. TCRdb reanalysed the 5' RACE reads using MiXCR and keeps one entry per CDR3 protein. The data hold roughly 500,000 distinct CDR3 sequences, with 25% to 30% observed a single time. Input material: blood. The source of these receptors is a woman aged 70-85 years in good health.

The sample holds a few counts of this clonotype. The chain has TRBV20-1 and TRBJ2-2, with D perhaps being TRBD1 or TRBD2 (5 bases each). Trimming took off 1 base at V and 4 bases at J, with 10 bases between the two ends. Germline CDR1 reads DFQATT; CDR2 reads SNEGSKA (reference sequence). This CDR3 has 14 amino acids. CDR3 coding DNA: TGCAGTGCTAGAGTGGGACGGCCCACCGGGGAGCTGTTTTTT. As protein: CSARVGRPTGELFF.

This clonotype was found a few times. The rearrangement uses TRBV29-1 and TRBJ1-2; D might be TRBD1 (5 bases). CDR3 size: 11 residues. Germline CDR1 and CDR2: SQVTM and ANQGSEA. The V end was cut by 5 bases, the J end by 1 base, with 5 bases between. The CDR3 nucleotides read TGCAGCGTTCAGGGTAACTATGGCTACACCTTC. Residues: CSVQGNYGYTF.

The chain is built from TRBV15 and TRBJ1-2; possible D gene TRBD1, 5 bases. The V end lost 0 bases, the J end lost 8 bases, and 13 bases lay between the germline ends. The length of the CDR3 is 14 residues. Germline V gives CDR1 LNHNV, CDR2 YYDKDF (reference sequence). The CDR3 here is CATSRDRDRWGYTF. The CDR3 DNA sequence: TGTGCCACCAGCAGAGATCGGGACCGTTGGGGCTACACCTTC.

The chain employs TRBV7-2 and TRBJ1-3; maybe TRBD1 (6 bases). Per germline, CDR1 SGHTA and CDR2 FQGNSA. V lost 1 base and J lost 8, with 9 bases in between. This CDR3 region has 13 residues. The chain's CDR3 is CASSLGDKYTIYF. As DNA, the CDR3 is TGTGCCAGCAGCTTAGGGGACAAATACACCATATATTTT.

CDR3 nucleotide sequence: TGCAGCGTTGATCTCAGAGCTGGGGGTAACTATGGCTACACCTTC. It translates to CSVDLRAGGNYGYTF. This chain joins TRBV29-1 and TRBJ1-2; possibly TRBD1 for D (5 bases). V dropped 3 bases and J dropped 1 base, with 15 bases sitting between them. Germline loops: CDR1 SQVTM, CDR2 ANQGSEA. The CDR3 has 15 residues.

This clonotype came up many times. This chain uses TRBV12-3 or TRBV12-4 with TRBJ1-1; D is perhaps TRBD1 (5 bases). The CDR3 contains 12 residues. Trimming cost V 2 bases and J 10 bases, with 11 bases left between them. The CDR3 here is CASSLWLTAAFF. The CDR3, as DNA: TGTGCCAGCAGTTTATGGCTGACAGCAGCTTTCTTT.

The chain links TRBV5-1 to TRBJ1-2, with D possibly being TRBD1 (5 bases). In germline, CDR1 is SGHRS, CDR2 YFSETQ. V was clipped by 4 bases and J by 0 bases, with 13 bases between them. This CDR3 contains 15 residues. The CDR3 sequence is CASSKDTNSNYGYTF. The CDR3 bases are TGCGCCAGCAGCAAGGACACCAATTCTAACTATGGCTACACCTTC.

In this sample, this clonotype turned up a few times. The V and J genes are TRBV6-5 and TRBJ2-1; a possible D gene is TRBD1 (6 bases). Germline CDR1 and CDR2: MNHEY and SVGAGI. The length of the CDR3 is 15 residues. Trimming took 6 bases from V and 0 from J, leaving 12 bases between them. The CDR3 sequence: CASSRDTGSYNEQFF. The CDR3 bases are TGTGCCAGCAGCCGGGACACCGGCTCCTACAATGAGCAGTTCTTC.

The CDR3 sequence is CASSQLGYSGVNEQFF. The CDR3 DNA reads TGTGCCAGCAGCCAATTGGGGTATTCAGGGGTGAATGAGCAGTTCTTC. V is TRBV4-2 and J is TRBJ2-1, with D tentatively TRBD1 (6 bases). The V end was cut by 2 bases, the J end by 7 bases, with 18 bases between. The CDR3 spans 16 residues. Germline CDR1 is LGHNA and CDR2 is YNFKEQ.

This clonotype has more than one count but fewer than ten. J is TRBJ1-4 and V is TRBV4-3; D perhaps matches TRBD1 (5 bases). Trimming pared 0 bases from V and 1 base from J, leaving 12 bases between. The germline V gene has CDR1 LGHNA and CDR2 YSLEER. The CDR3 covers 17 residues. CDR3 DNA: TGCGCCAGCAGCCAAGACGGGGGGTCGCGAACTAATGAAAAACTGTTTTTT. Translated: CASSQDGGSRTNEKLFF.

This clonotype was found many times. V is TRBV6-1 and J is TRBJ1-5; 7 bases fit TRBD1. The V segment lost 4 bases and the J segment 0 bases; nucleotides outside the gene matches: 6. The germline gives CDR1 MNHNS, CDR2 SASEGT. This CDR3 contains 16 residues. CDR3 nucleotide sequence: TGTGCCAGCAGTGTGAAGGGGGCTGGTAGCAATCAGCCCCAGCATTTT. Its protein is CASSVKGAGSNQPQHF.

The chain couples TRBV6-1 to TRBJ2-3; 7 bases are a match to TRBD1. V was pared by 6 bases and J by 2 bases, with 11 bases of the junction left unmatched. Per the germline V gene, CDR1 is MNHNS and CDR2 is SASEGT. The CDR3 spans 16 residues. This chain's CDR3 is CASSLTGAVLTDTQYF. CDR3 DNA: TGTGCCAGCAGCCTAACAGGGGCTGTCCTCACAGATACGCAGTATTTT.

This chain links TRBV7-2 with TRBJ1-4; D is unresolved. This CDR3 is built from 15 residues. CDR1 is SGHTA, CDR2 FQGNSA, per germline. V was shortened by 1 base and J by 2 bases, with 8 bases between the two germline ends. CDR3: CASSLGGHTNEKLFF. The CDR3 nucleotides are TGTGCCAGCAGCTTAGGGGGTCATACTAATGAAAAACTGTTTTTT.

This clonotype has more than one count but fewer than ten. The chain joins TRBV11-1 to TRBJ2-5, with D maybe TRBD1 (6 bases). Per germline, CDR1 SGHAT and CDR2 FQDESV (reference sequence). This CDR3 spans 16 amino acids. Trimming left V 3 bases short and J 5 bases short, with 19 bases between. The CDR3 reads CASSFGLLQGEETQYF. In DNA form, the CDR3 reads TGTGCCAGCAGCTTTGGGCTCTTACAGGGTGAGGAGACCCAGTACTTC.

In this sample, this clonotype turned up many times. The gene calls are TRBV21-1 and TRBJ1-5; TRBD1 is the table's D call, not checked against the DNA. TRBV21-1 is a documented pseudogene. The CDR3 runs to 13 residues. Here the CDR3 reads CASSKGGNQPQHF. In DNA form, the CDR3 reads TGTGCCAGCAGCAAAGGAGGGAATCAGCCCCAGCATTTT.

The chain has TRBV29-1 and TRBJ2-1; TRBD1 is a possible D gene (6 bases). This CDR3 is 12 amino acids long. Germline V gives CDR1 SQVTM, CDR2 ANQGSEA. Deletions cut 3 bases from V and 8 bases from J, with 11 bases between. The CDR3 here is CSVDRGAYEQFF. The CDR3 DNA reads TGCAGCGTTGACAGGGGCGCATATGAGCAGTTCTTC.

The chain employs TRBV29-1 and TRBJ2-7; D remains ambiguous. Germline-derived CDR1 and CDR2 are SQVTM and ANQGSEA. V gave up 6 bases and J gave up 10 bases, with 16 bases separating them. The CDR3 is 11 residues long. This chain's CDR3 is CSVVHSTVQYF. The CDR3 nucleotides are TGCAGCGTGGTACATAGTACAGTCCAGTACTTC.

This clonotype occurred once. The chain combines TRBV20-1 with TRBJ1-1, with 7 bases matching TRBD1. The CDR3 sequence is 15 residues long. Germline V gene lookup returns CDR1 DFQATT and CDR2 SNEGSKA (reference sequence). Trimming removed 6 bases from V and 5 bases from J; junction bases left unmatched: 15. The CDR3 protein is CSARGGQEGGTEAFF. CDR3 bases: TGCAGTGCGAGGGGCGGACAGGAGGGAGGGACTGAAGCTTTCTTT.

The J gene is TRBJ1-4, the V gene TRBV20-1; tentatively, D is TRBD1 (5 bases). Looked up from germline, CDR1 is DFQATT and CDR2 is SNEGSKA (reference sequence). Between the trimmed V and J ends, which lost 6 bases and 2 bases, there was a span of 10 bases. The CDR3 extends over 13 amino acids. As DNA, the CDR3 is TGCAGTGCCGAGGGGCGGACTAATGAAAAACTGTTTTTT. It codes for CSAEGRTNEKLFF.

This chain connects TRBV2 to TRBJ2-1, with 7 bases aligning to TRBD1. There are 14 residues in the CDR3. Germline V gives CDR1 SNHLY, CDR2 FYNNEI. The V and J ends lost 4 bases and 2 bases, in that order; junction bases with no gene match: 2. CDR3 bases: TGTGCCAGCAGTGGGGACAGACCCTACAATGAGCAGTTCTTC. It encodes CASSGDRPYNEQFF.

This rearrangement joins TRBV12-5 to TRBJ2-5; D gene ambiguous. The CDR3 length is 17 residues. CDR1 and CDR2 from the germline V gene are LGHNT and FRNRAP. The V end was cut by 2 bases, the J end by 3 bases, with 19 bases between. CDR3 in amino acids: CASGLLPVTQKKETQYF. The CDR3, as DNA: TGTGCTAGTGGTTTGCTCCCAGTGACCCAAAAAAAAGAGACCCAGTACTTC.

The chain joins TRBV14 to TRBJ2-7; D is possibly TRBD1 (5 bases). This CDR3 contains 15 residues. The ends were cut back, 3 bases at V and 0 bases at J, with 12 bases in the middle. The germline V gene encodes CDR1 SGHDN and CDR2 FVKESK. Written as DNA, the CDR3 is TGTGCCAGCAGCCATATTTCGACAGCCTCCTACGAGCAGTACTTC. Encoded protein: CASSHISTASYEQYF.

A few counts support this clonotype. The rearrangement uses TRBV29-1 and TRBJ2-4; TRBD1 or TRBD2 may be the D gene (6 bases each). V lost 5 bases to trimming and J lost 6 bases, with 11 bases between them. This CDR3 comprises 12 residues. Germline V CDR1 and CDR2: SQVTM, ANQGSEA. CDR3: CSVWGAGNIQYF. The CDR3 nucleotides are TGCAGCGTTTGGGGGGCAGGAAACATTCAGTACTTC.